Listed below are T cell receptor beta chains from one sample, sequenced in a study of blood T cell repertoires in COVID-19. Here immunoSEQ multiplex PCR was the method, and the copy in TCRdb shows in-frame clones only, minus some. The repertoire holds 200,000 to 300,000 clones, with around 82% as singletons. The sample was peripheral blood. The origin of the receptors is a woman between 70 and 85 years old with acute or convalescent COVID-19. CDR3s include the opening cysteine and the closing phenylalanine or tryptophan.

J: TRBJ2-7; V: TRBV21-1; CDR3: CASSKKAGHSYEQYF
J: TRBJ2-7; V: TRBV4-3; CDR3: CASSQEAIPYEQYF
J: TRBJ1-2; V: TRBV15; CDR3: CATGGYHGYTF
J: TRBJ1-2; V: TRBV6-5; CDR3: CASSYFPGGYGYTF
J: TRBJ1-5; V: TRBV14; CDR3: CASIDRGNQPQHF
J: TRBJ2-3; V: TRBV19; CDR3: CASSAGLALIFDTQYF
J: TRBJ2-5; V: TRBV9; CDR3: CASSWTGNSETQYF
J: TRBJ1-1; V: TRBV11-3; CDR3: CASSLTGTGTEAFF
J: TRBJ1-6; V: TRBV7-8; CDR3: CASSLNRPRTGENSPLHF
J: TRBJ1-1; V: TRBV6-8; CDR3: CASSYLEQGWKVKGTEAFF
J: TRBJ1-1; V: TRBV3-1/TRBV3-2; CDR3: CASSRYPTTGTGGFTEAFF
J: TRBJ2-6; V: TRBV7-2; CDR3: CASSTKGSGANVLTF
J: TRBJ2-1; V: TRBV7-9; CDR3: CASSSDNEQFF
J: TRBJ1-2; V: TRBV5-8; CDR3: CASSPDRLYGYTF
J: TRBJ2-7; V: TRBV4-3; CDR3: CASSQDGIQSYEQYF
J: TRBJ1-6; V: TRBV3-1/TRBV3-2; CDR3: CASSHFAGERSPLHF
J: TRBJ1-6; V: TRBV7-9; CDR3: CASSYRDRDNSPLHF
J: TRBJ2-1; V: TRBV20-1; CDR3: CSAGTGLEQFF
J: TRBJ1-6; V: TRBV5-4; CDR3: CASSFSNGDSPLHF
J: TRBJ1-2; V: TRBV6-2/TRBV6-3; CDR3: CASSYNGGYGYTF
J: TRBJ2-2; V: TRBV2; CDR3: CASRRQAPTGELFF
J: TRBJ2-7; V: TRBV19; CDR3: CASSIDDGATSYEQYF
J: TRBJ1-5; V: TRBV6-2/TRBV6-3; CDR3: CASSSLPGRGGYSNQPQHF
J: TRBJ2-1; V: TRBV5-4; CDR3: CASSPGGNSYNEQFF
J: TRBJ2-1; V: TRBV5-1; CDR3: CASKGSGSNNEQFF
J: TRBJ1-2; V: TRBV19; CDR3: CASSDRGYTF
J: TRBJ2-3; V: TRBV3-1/TRBV3-2; CDR3: CASSHGVAAPTQYF
J: TRBJ1-5; V: TRBV6-2/TRBV6-3; CDR3: CASSDRDRGNQPQHF
J: TRBJ2-5; V: TRBV5-6; CDR3: CASSLLQGQPLAQYF
J: TRBJ2-3; V: TRBV6-1; CDR3: CASSEAGTGIRSDTQYF
J: TRBJ1-1; V: TRBV7-2; CDR3: CASSLGGGRSWNTEAFF
J: TRBJ1-2; V: TRBV7-8; CDR3: CASSHQNRGMVDGYTF
J: TRBJ2-1; V: TRBV19; CDR3: CASSNWAGTSPSYNEQFF
J: TRBJ2-3; V: TRBV14; CDR3: CASSQGHGTSTDTQYF
J: TRBJ1-6; V: TRBV18; CDR3: CASSDAWGENSPLHF
J: TRBJ1-6; V: TRBV18; CDR3: CASSPQPFRNSPLHF
J: TRBJ1-6; V: TRBV6-5; CDR3: CASSYLGQAFNSPLHF
J: TRBJ1-2; V: TRBV6-5; CDR3: CASSYEVTGGRGYTF
J: TRBJ1-5; V: TRBV15; CDR3: CATSRVAQGQPQHF
J: TRBJ1-3; V: TRBV29-1; CDR3: CSVDQLSTIYF
J: TRBJ2-7; V: TRBV19; CDR3: CASSIMGQGAEQYF